This T cell receptor beta chain was sequenced during a study of OX40 agonist ivuxolimab in advanced cancers. Study-wide background: Earlier treatment with anti-PD-1, anti-PD-L1 or anti-CTLA-4 was permitted, and around 43% had received some. Three patients, one with hepatocellular carcinoma and two with cutaneous melanoma, responded partially.

Patients were excluded for autoimmune disease history or systemic immunosuppression. V was pared by 6 bases and J by 4 bases, with 4 bases of the junction left unmatched. CDR1 is SGHDN, CDR2 FVKESK, per germline. The CDR3 totals 14 residues. The protocol was immunoSEQ multiplex PCR, while the TCRdb copy is restricted to in-frame clones and leaves out a portion. The repertoire holds about 21,000 clones, with about 86% as singletons. The chain has TRBV14 and TRBJ2-1; 9 nucleotides agree with TRBD2. This sample comprised CD4+ or CD8+ T cells sorted from blood, obtained in a trial of the OX40 agonist ivuxolimab. This clonotype was sampled from an adult with an advanced solid tumor such as melanoma, head and neck, liver or kidney cancer. The CDR3: CASSRLAEYNEQFF. The CDR3 DNA reads TGTGCCAGCAGTAGACTAGCGGAGTACAATGAGCAGTTCTTC. Together with reference TRBV14 and TRBJ2-1, the CDR3 gives the full variable domain: EAGVTQFPSHSVIEKGQTVTLRCDPISGHDNLYWYRRVMGKEIKFLLHFVKESKQDESGMPNNRFLAERTGGTYSTLKVQPAELEDSGVYFCASSRLAEYNEQFFGPGTRLTVL.